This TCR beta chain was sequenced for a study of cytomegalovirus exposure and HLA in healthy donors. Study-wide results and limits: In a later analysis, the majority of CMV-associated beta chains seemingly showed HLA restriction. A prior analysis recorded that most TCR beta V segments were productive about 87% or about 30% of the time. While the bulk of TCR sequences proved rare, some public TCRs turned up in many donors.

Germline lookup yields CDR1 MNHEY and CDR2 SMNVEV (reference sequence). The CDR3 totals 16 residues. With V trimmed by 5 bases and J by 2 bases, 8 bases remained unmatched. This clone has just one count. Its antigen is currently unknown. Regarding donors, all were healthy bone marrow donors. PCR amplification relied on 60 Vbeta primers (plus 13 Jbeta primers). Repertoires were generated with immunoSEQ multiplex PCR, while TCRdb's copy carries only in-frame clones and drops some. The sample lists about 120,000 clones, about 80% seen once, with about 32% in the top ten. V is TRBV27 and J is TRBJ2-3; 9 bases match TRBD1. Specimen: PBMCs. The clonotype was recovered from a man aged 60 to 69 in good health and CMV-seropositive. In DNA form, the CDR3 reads TGTGCCAGCAGTGGCTTGACAGGGGGACACACAGATACGCAGTATTTT. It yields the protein CASSGLTGGHTDTQYF.